Listed below are T cell receptor beta chains from one sample, sequenced in a study of cytomegalovirus exposure and HLA in healthy donors. The protocol was immunoSEQ multiplex PCR, while the TCRdb copy is restricted to in-frame clones and leaves out a portion. The table has some 110,000 clones, about 81% seen once. The sequenced sample consisted of PBMCs. Receptor source: a woman aged 25-40 years in good health and CMV-seronegative. The conserved cysteine and the conserved F or W are not part of the CDR3 here. The order of the fields is J gene, V gene, CDR3 protein.

>TRBJ1-3|TRBV7-9
ASSLLERGGFSGNTIY
>TRBJ2-1|TRBV11-3
ASSSPPATGNPDEQF
>TRBJ1-4|TRBV19
ASSLRAGLEGEKLF
>TRBJ2-3|TRBV19
ASSIGTGSTDTQY
>TRBJ2-7|TRBV2
ASSPGWAYEQY
>TRBJ1-6|TRBV18
ASSPSAGRNSPLH
>TRBJ1-1|TRBV5-4
ASSLGGTGGNTEAF
>TRBJ2-5|TRBV23-1
ASSQFSPQETQY
>TRBJ2-5|TRBV9
ASSVGTSAIETQY
>TRBJ1-1|TRBV13
ASSSRQGGYTEAF
>TRBJ2-5|TRBV7-9
ASSLIQTQETQY
>TRBJ2-1|TRBV5-1
ASSLAEVVGEQF
>TRBJ2-5|TRBV30
AWSVPGQGPRETQY
>TRBJ1-4|TRBV6-5
ASTWTVNEKLF
>TRBJ1-2|TRBV12-5
ASGLGRDSYGYT
>TRBJ2-5|TRBV18
ASSPAPQETQY
>TRBJ1-1|TRBV29-1
SVEPGHLLNTEAF
>TRBJ2-1|TRBV18
ASSPQGVYNEQF
>TRBJ1-2|TRBV18
ASSPPHRPYGYT
>TRBJ2-1|TRBV10-3
AISESKANEQF
>TRBJ1-2|TRBV12-5
ASGWTTEAGGIGGYT
>TRBJ1-4|TRBV7-6
ASSGGAATNEKLF
>NA|TRBV5-6
ASSLASGRITYEQY
>TRBJ2-2|TRBV7-9
ASSSRDRDARYTGELF
>TRBJ2-7|TRBV6-5
ASSYSHSYEQY
>TRBJ1-6|TRBV11-2
ASSSSGTGWNHSPLH
>TRBJ1-1|TRBV18
ASSPSRRGEGNTEAF
>TRBJ2-1|TRBV10-1
ASSHYSGGFYNEQF
>TRBJ2-7|TRBV27
ASSSQGASYEQY
>TRBJ2-1|TRBV4-2
ASSRSGLYNEQF
>TRBJ2-3|TRBV5-1
ASSLAPLGLAGTDTQY
>TRBJ2-4|TRBV7-2
ASSPIAGGAKNIQY
>TRBJ2-5|TRBV7-3
ASSFAGTPQETQY
>TRBJ2-7|TRBV25-1
TSRECRDRGLEQY
>TRBJ2-1|TRBV10-3
AISEGQGVQF
>TRBJ1-2|TRBV18
ASSQGAQTYGYT
>TRBJ2-3|TRBV30
AWSPPGATQY
>TRBJ2-3|TRBV11-2
ASSLPGADTQY
>TRBJ2-1|TRBV6-6
ASSQTSGRAYNEQF
>TRBJ2-5|TRBV19
ASSPSGRHQETQY
>TRBJ2-5|TRBV10-3
AISRGGGQETQY
>TRBJ2-3|TRBV4-3
ASSQEGARAADTQY
>TRBJ2-7|TRBV6-6
ASSHDPGGPTYEQY
>TRBJ1-4|TRBV2
ASSEWAQGWDEKLF
>TRBJ2-5|TRBV7-9
ASSPGHSEAQY
>TRBJ1-2|TRBV12-5
ASGLVIRGKGGYT
>TRBJ1-6|TRBV6-5
ASSYGQGGNSPLH
>TRBJ2-3|TRBV29-1
SGRGSSTDTQY
>TRBJ1-2|TRBV6-1
ASRGMRGDVYGYT
>TRBJ2-1|TRBV27
ASSFLASGSFYNEQF
>NA|TRBV18
ASSSQGAGYEQY
>TRBJ2-1|TRBV7-2
ASSPTQLSYNEQF
>TRBJ2-1|TRBV30
AGTQTGAPYNEQF
>TRBJ2-7|TRBV12-5
ASGQDRTTYEQY
>TRBJ1-1|TRBV4-1
ASSHGQGGTEAF